This T cell receptor (beta chain) was documented in a study of regulatory T cells in long-lasting Graves disease. There are many counts of this clonotype. Germline V gene data show CDR1 as MNHNS and CDR2 as SASEGT. This CDR3 has 14 residues. Trimming pared 4 bases from V and 5 bases from J, leaving 12 bases between. Sequencing libraries for TCR beta were prepared with iRepertoire HTBI primers and Arm-PCR of CDR3 regions. Via MiXCR, TCRdb re-called the multiplex PCR reads, giving one row per CDR3 protein. Of some 440,000 distinct CDR3 sequences in the sample, around 20% are singletons; the top ten hold over 7.5%. Time point reported: persistent/refractory GD, antithyroid drugs over 5 years with positive TRAb. PBMC-derived RNA was used for the TCR library.

The chain carries TRBV6-1 and TRBJ1-5, with a tentative D call TRBD1 (5 bases). This TCR was recovered from a female donor with Graves disease. This material consisted of peripheral blood mononuclear cells (PBMCs), taken when the disease was refractory, from a patient treated with antithyroid drugs. For the CDR3, the DNA is TGTGCCAGCAGTGGGGGGGAGCCGTATCAGCCCCAGCATTTT. This codes for CASSGGEPYQPQHF.